The present T cell receptor (beta chain) was sequenced within a study of vaccination and CD4 T cells after COVID-19. Study background: Sampling that followed vaccination took place a median 72 days after dose two, within a range of 14 to 241. General study findings and limits: Relatively few convalescent patients were studied; early post-infection timepoints were not included.

This clonotype was detected only a few times. Its antigen is as yet unknown. Time point described: late sampling 161 to 241 days after vaccination in three convalescent patients. Noted treatment: roughly 11-day PBMC culture with coronavirus spike peptide pools or control peptides (ViraFEST assay). Scientists ran DNA taken from cultured CD4+ T cells through the Oncomine TCR Beta short-read assay for sequencing. Using its own MiXCR run on the PCR reads, TCRdb lists one record per CDR3 protein. This table has approximately 25,000 distinct CDR3 sequences, 25% to 30% appearing once. The germline V gene encodes CDR1 SNHLY and CDR2 FYNNEI. The CDR3 totals 12 residues. With 4 bases removed from V and 5 bases from J, the gap between germline ends came to 8 bases.

The chain recombines TRBV2 with TRBJ2-5; no definite D call. This TCR was recovered from a human donor who had recovered from COVID-19. The source material was CD4+ T cells from blood, cultured in vitro, sampled about 7 months after SARS-CoV-2 vaccination. The CDR3 here is CASSVDGETQYF. CDR3 nucleotides: TGTGCCAGCAGTGTGGACGGGGAGACCCAGTACTTC.